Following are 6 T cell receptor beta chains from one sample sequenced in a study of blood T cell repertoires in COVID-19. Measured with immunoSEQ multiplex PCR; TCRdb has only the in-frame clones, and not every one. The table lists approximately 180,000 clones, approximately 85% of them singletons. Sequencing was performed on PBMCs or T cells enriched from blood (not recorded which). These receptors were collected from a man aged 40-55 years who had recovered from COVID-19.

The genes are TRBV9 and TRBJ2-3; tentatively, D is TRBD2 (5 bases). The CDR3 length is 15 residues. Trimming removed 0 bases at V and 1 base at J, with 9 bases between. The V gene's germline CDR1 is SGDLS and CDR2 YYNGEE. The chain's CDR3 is CASSVGGAGTDTQYF. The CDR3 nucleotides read TGTGCCAGCAGCGTAGGAGGAGCGGGCACAGATACGCAGTATTTT.

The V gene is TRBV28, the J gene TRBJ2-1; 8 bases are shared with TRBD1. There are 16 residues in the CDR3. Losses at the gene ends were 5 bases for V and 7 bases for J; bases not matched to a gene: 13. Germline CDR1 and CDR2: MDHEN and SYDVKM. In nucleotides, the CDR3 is TGTGCCAGCAGTCGCGGTGGCGGGACAGGAAGAAATGAGCAGTTCTTC. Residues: CASSRGGGTGRNEQFF.

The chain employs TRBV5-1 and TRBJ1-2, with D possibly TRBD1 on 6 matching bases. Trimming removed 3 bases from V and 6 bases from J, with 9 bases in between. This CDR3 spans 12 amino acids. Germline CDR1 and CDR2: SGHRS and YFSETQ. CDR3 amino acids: CASSSYRDGYTF. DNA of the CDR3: TGCGCCAGCAGCTCTTACAGGGATGGCTACACCTTC.

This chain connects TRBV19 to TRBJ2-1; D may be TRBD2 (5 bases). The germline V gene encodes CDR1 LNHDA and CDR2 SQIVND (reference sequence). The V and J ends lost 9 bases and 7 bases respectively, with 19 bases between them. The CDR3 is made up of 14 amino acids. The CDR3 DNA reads TGTGCCAGCAGAATCGCCGGGGTGGTAAATGAGCAGTTCTTC. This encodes CASRIAGVVNEQFF.

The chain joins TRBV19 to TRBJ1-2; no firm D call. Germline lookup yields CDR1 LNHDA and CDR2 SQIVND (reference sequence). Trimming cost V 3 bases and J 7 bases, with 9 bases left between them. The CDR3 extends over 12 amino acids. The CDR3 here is CASSILAGGYTF. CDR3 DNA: TGTGCCAGTAGTATCCTGGCAGGTGGCTACACCTTC.

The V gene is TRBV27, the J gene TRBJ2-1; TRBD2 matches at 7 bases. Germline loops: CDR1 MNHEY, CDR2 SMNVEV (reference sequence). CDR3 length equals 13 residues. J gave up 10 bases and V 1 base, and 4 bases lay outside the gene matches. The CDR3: CASSLWGGREQFF. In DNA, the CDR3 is TGTGCCAGCAGTTTATGGGGGGGTCGGGAGCAGTTCTTC.